The T cell receptor beta chain under discussion was sequenced for a study of CD8 T cells in Susac syndrome (dated by TCRdb to between 2018 and 2021). Regarding the study in general: Of the Susac syndrome patients who were sequenced, eight were in clinical remission while more than five had clinically active disease. At the time of blood withdrawal, Susac syndrome patients were either therapy-naive, taking corticosteroids (with some also receiving IVIg), or on IVIg alone. Repertoire sequencing was used to test whether CD8+ T cell activation and differentiation in Susac syndrome was antigen driven. On the study overall, not on this receptor specifically: The TCR sequencing and HLA analysis was acknowledged to have included a relatively small number of individuals. In patients with Susac syndrome, the CD4+ T cell repertoire showed no detectable clonal expansion.

RNA was extracted using the RNeasy kit, and roughly 0.5 to 1 ug of the RNA was reverse transcribed with random hexamers. The immunoSEQ multiplex PCR assay, which covers 54 Vbeta and 13 Jbeta segments, was used to amplify TCR beta CDR3 regions. PCR amplification bias was corrected by using a synthetic template baseline for primer optimization and computational correction. The paper's processing steps were these. Reads were assigned to V, D and J genes according to IMGT and analyzed in immunoSEQ Analyzer, with only productive sequences retained. Clonality was calculated as one minus the Shannon entropy normalized by log2 of the number of productive unique sequences. Public and private clones were assessed among the 100 most prevalent clones of each patient and control. Clones were defined as Susac-specific if absent from the healthy and MS cohorts, from under 1,200 published viral clones and from other ImmuneACCESS disease sequences. TCRdb reprocessing: public reads trimmed at Q25 with fastp, clones called with MiXCR, in-frame beta chains kept. Every entry covers one CDR3 protein and lists the most common genes and DNA from its rows. TCRdb's processing, not the study's, gives the V and J calls here. The sample data list about 180,000 distinct CDR3 sequences, and 94% of these were observed just once. Approximately 0.11% of the sample comes from the top ten.

Counted from cysteine to phenylalanine, this CDR3 has 14 amino acids. Only the CDR3 DNA stays, 42 bases, in frame from base 1. Trimming at the junction amounts to 3 bases on V and 5 bases on J, and the germline ends lie 16 bases apart. CDR1 DFQATT and CDR2 SNEGSKA were looked up in the germline V gene (reference sequence). Peripheral blood CD8+ and CD4+ T cells from healthy donors, Susac syndrome patients and multiple sclerosis patients were profiled by high-throughput TCR beta sequencing. Susac syndrome patients met recently defined diagnostic criteria for definite or probable disease. Bulk CD8+ and CD4+ T cells were purified by magnetic negative isolation, whereas CD8+ TEMRA cells were enriched by FACS. Blood was collected in EDTA tubes and processed within 24 hours, with PBMCs isolated through density gradient centrifugation. PBMCs destined for TCR sequencing were cryopreserved in liquid nitrogen and later thawed in a 37 °C water bath. The sorted or isolated CD4+, CD8+ and CD8+ TEMRA cells reached a purity of at least 90%.

As to this clonotype: Its antigen is currently not known. No clone much larger than this one lies a single base away; base qualities are absent.

The V gene is TRBV20-1 and the J gene is TRBJ2-5; the D region possibly corresponds to TRBD2 (6 bases align). This receptor was identified in a human donor with Susac syndrome. Source material: CD4+ T cells from PBMCs. The DNA sequence is given as TGCAGTGCTAGGGACCAAGGAGGGAGGGAGACCCAGTACTTC. Translation gives CSARDQGGRETQYF.